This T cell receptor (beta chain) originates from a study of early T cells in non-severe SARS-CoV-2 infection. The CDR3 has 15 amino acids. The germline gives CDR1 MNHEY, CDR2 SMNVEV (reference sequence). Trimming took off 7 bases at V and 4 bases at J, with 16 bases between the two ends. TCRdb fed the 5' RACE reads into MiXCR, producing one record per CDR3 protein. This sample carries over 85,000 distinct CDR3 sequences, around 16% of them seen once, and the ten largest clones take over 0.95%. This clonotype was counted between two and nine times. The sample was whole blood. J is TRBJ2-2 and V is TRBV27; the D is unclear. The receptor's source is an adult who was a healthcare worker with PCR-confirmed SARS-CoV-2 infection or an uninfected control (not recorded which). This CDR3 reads CASTLRASGTGELFF. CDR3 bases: TGTGCCAGCACCCTCCGGGCGTCCGGCACCGGGGAGCTGTTTTTT.